What follows describes a single TCR beta chain. Its antigen is not known. The sample is drawn from a study of CXCR3-negative and CXCR3-positive naive CD8 T cells. About the research overall: Each library held about 1.5 +/- 0.3 million TRB reads, 120 million to 150 million in total.

It was by 5' RACE with UMI labels that the TRB cDNA libraries were prepared. Using the 5' RACE reads, TCRdb records one entry per CDR3 protein without DNA. Here the sample table reports tens of thousands of distinct CDR3 sequences. The study, taken as a whole, reports: Naive subsets did not differ in surface CD5, and the authors estimated TCR strength using properties of the TRB CDR3. CXCR3-negative and CXCR3-positive naive cells shared comparable TRBV-TRBJ usage, but memory cells did not. Compared with CXCR3-negative naive cells, CXCR3-positive naive cells showed more hydrophobic TRB CDR3s.

Per germline, CDR1 MNHEY and CDR2 SVGAGI. The CDR3 length is 15 residues. Naive CD8+ T cells carried a CD45RO-CCR7+CD27+CD95- phenotype. The source material was naive CXCR3+ CD8+ T cells from blood. Subset meaning: CD45RO-CCR7+CD27+CD95- naive CD8+ T cells expressing CXCR3 (TNR3+). This sequence originates from a human donor in good health. Some clones in this sample may be carry-over from other donors' samples. The V call is TRBV6-5, the J call TRBJ2-1. The CDR3 loop reads CASSYSGSSYNEQFF.